These 3 T cell receptor beta chains came from one sample sequenced in a study of cytomegalovirus exposure and HLA in healthy donors (dated by TCRdb to about 2017). The method behind the library was the immunoSEQ multiplex PCR assay. Not all clones reach the TCRdb copy of this immuneACCESS table, which keeps in-frame sequences only. Checked studies attribute under half of the gap to unresolved V genes and leave the rest unexplained. Present in this sample are more than 85,000 clones, approximately 95% of which were seen just once. Clones ranked in the top ten supply almost 0.9% of the sample. Sequenced input: PBMCs. All receptors come from a woman aged 18 to 35 in good health and CMV-seronegative.

The chain carries TRBV2 and TRBJ1-1; D is possibly TRBD1 (6 bases). Trimming removed 4 bases at V and 11 bases at J, with 17 bases between. This CDR3 region has 13 residues. Germline V gene sequence: CDR1 SNHLY, CDR2 FYNNEI. CDR3 in DNA: TGTGCCAGCAGTGGGGGGGAGGGGGAATCGGCTTTCTTT. It codes for CASSGGEGESAFF.

The chain uses TRBV5-6 and TRBJ2-7; perhaps TRBD2 as D (6 bases). Germline V gene lookup returns CDR1 SGHDT and CDR2 YYEEEE. Trimming removed 5 bases at V and 7 bases at J, with 10 bases between. This CDR3 contains 11 residues. CDR3 sequence: CASSTGGEQYF. The CDR3 nucleotides read TGTGCCAGCAGTACCGGGGGTGAGCAGTACTTC.

J is TRBJ2-7 and V is TRBV5-1; 9 bases align to TRBD2. Germline V gives CDR1 SGHRS, CDR2 YFSETQ. Unmatched junction bases numbered 8, after V lost 4 bases and J lost 0 bases. This CDR3 is 16 amino acids long. The CDR3: CASSGKTSGSSYEQYF. CDR3 DNA sequence: TGCGCCAGCAGCGGGAAGACTAGCGGAAGCTCCTACGAGCAGTACTTC.